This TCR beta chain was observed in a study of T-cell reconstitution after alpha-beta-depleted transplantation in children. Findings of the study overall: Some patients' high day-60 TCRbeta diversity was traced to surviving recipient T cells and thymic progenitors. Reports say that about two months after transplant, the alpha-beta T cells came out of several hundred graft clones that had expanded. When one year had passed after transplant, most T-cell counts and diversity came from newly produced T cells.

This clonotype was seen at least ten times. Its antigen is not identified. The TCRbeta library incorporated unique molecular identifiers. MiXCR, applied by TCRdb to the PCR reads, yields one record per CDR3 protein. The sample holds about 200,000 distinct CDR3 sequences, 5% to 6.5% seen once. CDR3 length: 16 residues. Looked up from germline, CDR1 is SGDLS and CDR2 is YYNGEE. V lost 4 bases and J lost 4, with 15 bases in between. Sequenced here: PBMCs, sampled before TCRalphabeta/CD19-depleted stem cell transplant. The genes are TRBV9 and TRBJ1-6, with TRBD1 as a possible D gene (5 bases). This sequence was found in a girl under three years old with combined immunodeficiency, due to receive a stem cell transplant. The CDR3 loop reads CASSPDAGRYNSPLHF. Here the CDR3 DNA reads TGTGCCAGCAGCCCAGATGCGGGACGGTATAATTCACCCCTCCACTTT. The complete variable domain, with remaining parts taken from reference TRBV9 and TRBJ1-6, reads DSGVTQTPKHLITATGQRVTLRCSPRSGDLSVYWYQQSLDQGLQFLIQYYNGEERAKGNILERFSAQQFPDLHSELNLSSLELGDSALYFCASSPDAGRYNSPLHFGNGTRLTVT.